One sample yielded the 6 T cell receptor beta chains listed below, sequenced in a study of blood T cell repertoires in COVID-19. Assay used: immunoSEQ multiplex PCR; TCRdb lists only in-frame clones, some missing. The data show 200,000 to 300,000 clones, with about 90% seen just once and 2.5% to 3.5% held by the top ten. What was sequenced was PBMCs or T cells enriched from blood (not recorded which). These receptors were obtained from a middle-aged woman who had been exposed to COVID-19.

The CDR3 nucleotides are TGTGCCAGCAGCTCCATCCCGGAAGTTTGGACCCCGGGGGGGACCCAGTACTTC. Its protein product is CASSSIPEVWTPGGTQYF. This chain joins TRBV7-9 and TRBJ2-5, with 7 bases aligning to TRBD2. The germline gives CDR1 SEHNR, CDR2 FQNEAQ (reference sequence). With 4 bases clipped from V and 7 bases from J, the junction kept 21 bases outside the gene matches. The CDR3 loop spans 18 amino acids. Looking up the rest from reference TRBV7-9 and TRBJ2-5 gives the full variable domain: DTGVSQNPRHKITKRGQNVTFRCDPISEHNRLYWYRQTLGQGPEFLTYFQNEAQLEKSRLLSDRFSAERPKGSFSTLEIQRTEQGDSAMYLCASSSIPEVWTPGGTQYFGPGTRLLVL.

The rearrangement joins TRBV14 to TRBJ1-3; the match to TRBD1 covers 7 bases. The J segment lost 8 bases and the V segment lost 2 bases, leaving 6 bases of the junction unmatched. Germline CDR1 is SGHDN and CDR2 is FVKESK. CDR3 length: 14 amino acids. CDR3 nucleotides: TGTGCCAGCAGCCAATTAAGACAGGGACACACCATATATTTT. The encoded protein is CASSQLRQGHTIYF.

This sequence joins TRBV24-1 and TRBJ2-3; D remains unclear. CDR3 length: 15 amino acids. CDR1 KGHDR and CDR2 SFDVKD come from the germline V gene. Trimming removed 1 base at V and 2 bases at J, with 9 bases between. The CDR3 here is CATSDFAQDTDTQYF. As DNA, the CDR3 is TGTGCCACCAGTGATTTTGCCCAGGACACAGATACGCAGTATTTT.

The gene calls are TRBV30 and TRBJ1-2; D is possibly TRBD1 (5 bases). With 2 bases removed from V and 2 bases from J, the gap between germline ends came to 15 bases. Germline V CDR1 and CDR2: GTSNPN, SVGIG (reference sequence). The CDR3 length is 15 residues. CDR3 nucleotides: TGTGCCTGGAGTCCCTCGGGGGGATCGAACTATGGCTACACCTTC. Its translation: CAWSPSGGSNYGYTF.

The gene calls are TRBV7-2 and TRBJ2-2, with 8 bases matching TRBD2. Germline assignment: CDR1 SGHTA and CDR2 FQGNSA. The CDR3 is 16 amino acids. The junction had 6 bases not matched to a gene; V was cut back by 0 bases and J by 6 bases. The DNA of the CDR3 is TGTGCCAGCAGCTTAGCGCTAGGACTAGCCCCCGGGGAGCTGTTTTTT. It specifies CASSLALGLAPGELFF. Together with reference TRBV7-2 and TRBJ2-2, the CDR3 gives the full variable domain: GAGVSQSPSNKVTEKGKDVELRCDPISGHTALYWYRQSLGQGLEFLIYFQGNSAPDKSGLPSDRFSAERTGGSVSTLTIQRTQQEDSAVYLCASSLALGLAPGELFFGEGSRLTVL.

The chain recombines TRBV6-5 with TRBJ1-5; 9 bases are a match to TRBD1. V dropped 6 bases and J dropped 4; count of bases not matched to a gene: 4. The germline V gene encodes CDR1 MNHEY and CDR2 SVGAGI. This CDR3 has 14 residues. CDR3 in amino acids: CASRVGTGNQPQHF. CDR3 sequence (DNA): TGTGCCAGCAGGGTGGGGACAGGGAATCAGCCCCAGCATTTT.